The next 16 T cell receptor beta chains were all read from a single sample in a study of blood T cell repertoires in COVID-19. Sequencing was performed with immunoSEQ multiplex PCR; in TCRdb, only in-frame clones are kept and a portion is missing. The sample carries around 120,000 clones, about 92% recorded once. The sample comprised peripheral blood. These receptor sequences come from a man aged 50-59 years with active COVID-19.

This rearrangement joins TRBV2 to TRBJ2-3, with D maybe TRBD2 (5 bases). The V gene lost 3 bases and the J gene lost 2 bases, with 9 bases spanning the gap. Germline CDR1 SNHLY, CDR2 FYNNEI. The CDR3 spans 14 residues. As DNA, the CDR3 is TGTGCCAGCAGTGATCCGGGAATCACAGATACGCAGTATTTT. Translated, it gives CASSDPGITDTQYF.

This chain connects TRBV5-4 to TRBJ2-7, with D possibly matching TRBD2 (7 bases). CDR3 size: 14 residues. V gave up 5 bases and J gave up 5 bases, with 17 bases separating them. The germline CDR1 and CDR2 sequences are SGHNT and YYREEE (reference sequence). The CDR3 nucleotides are TGTGCCAGCAGATCGGAGGGGGGGCGGGACGAGCAGTACTTC. Translating gives CASRSEGGRDEQYF.

This clone showed up just a few times. The rearrangement links TRBV14 to TRBJ1-6; 7 bases fit TRBD1. This CDR3 is 15 amino acids long. V dropped 2 bases and J dropped 9; count of bases not matched to a gene: 7. Germline CDR1 SGHDN, CDR2 FVKESK. The CDR3 DNA reads as TGTGCCAGCAGCCAAATGGTCACAGGGGTTTCACCCCTCCACTTT. Amino acids: CASSQMVTGVSPLHF.

The J gene is TRBJ2-3, the V gene TRBV10-3, with D perhaps matching TRBD1 (5 bases). CDR1 and CDR2 from the germline V gene are ENHRY and SYGVKD. There are 15 residues in the CDR3. V gave up 10 bases and J gave up 0 bases, with 17 bases separating them. CDR3 sequence (DNA): TGTGCCACACAACTGACAGACCCTAGCACAGATACGCAGTATTTT. Protein sequence: CATQLTDPSTDTQYF.

The chain joins TRBV24-1 to TRBJ2-3; 8 bases match TRBD2. Germline V gene sequence: CDR1 KGHDR, CDR2 SFDVKD. The CDR3 is 16 residues long. Trimming took 1 base from V and 4 from J; bases not matched to a gene: 6. The CDR3 DNA reads TGTGCCACCAGTGATTTTTCCAGCGGGAGACCAGATACGCAGTATTTT. It specifies CATSDFSSGRPDTQYF.

V is TRBV5-4 and J is TRBJ2-3; no definite D call. The CDR3 consists of 15 residues. Trimming removed 2 bases at V and 1 base at J, with 11 bases between. Germline CDR1 SGHNT, CDR2 YYREEE (reference sequence). CDR3 in DNA: TGTGCCAGCAGCTTTTTTAACTCCGGCACAGATACGCAGTATTTT. It yields the protein CASSFFNSGTDTQYF.

The chain employs TRBV6-1 and TRBJ2-1; 11 nucleotides match TRBD2. The CDR3 sequence is 17 residues long. Trimming removed 0 bases from V and 4 bases from J; junction bases left unmatched: 5. CDR1 is MNHNS, CDR2 SASEGT, per germline. For the CDR3, the DNA is TGTGCCAGCAGTGAAGCGCGAACTAGCGGGGGATACAATGAGCAGTTCTTC. Protein sequence: CASSEARTSGGYNEQFF.

This chain connects TRBV29-1 to TRBJ2-2; weak D call: TRBD1 (6 bases). The CDR3 runs 13 residues. Germline loops: CDR1 SQVTM, CDR2 ANQGSEA. Trimming pared 7 bases from V and 1 base from J, leaving 10 bases between. The DNA of the CDR3 is TGCAGCGCCGGACAGTTGAACACCGGGGAGCTGTTTTTT. Translation gives CSAGQLNTGELFF.

The chain uses TRBV2 and TRBJ1-6, with 12 bases that match TRBD1. The germline gives CDR1 SNHLY, CDR2 FYNNEI. V shed 6 bases and J 5 bases; nucleotides not matched to a gene: 5. CDR3 length equals 16 residues. Written as DNA, the CDR3 is TGTGCCAGCAGGGAGGGACAGGGGGCGAATAATTCACCCCTCCACTTT. Its translation is CASREGQGANNSPLHF.

The V gene is TRBV3-1 (or the pseudogene TRBV3-2), the J gene TRBJ2-1; possibly TRBD2 for D (5 bases). Germline-derived CDR1 and CDR2 are LGHDT and YNNKEL (reference sequence). Trimming cost V 0 bases and J 8 bases, with 17 bases left between them. The CDR3 contains 16 residues. This chain's CDR3 is CASSQEGERLIDEQFF. CDR3 coding DNA: TGTGCCAGCAGCCAAGAAGGAGAGCGACTAATCGATGAGCAGTTCTTC.

This rearrangement joins TRBV5-5 to TRBJ2-7; possible D gene TRBD2, 6 bases. Trimming removed 1 base from V and 4 bases from J, with 15 bases in between. Germline lookup yields CDR1 SGHKS and CDR2 YYEKEE (reference sequence). The CDR3 extends over 15 amino acids. CDR3 loop: CASSLTGAGLYEQYV. The CDR3 DNA follows: TGTGCCAGCAGCTTGACGGGCGCAGGACTATACGAGCAGTACGTC.

This chain links TRBV9 with TRBJ2-1, with 9 nucleotides matching TRBD2. With V trimmed by 3 bases and J by 4 bases, 11 bases remained unmatched. CDR1 is SGDLS, CDR2 YYNGEE, per germline. CDR3 length equals 17 residues. The CDR3 region has the DNA TGTGCCAGCAGCGGCACGACAGGGACTAGCCCTTACAATGAGCAGTTCTTC. Its translation is CASSGTTGTSPYNEQFF.

J is TRBJ2-3 and V is TRBV2; TRBD2 matches 9 bases. Germline CDR1 SNHLY, CDR2 FYNNEI. The CDR3 extends over 18 amino acids. V shed 5 bases and J 0 bases; nucleotides not matched to a gene: 12. The CDR3 DNA reads as TGTGCCAGCAGTTCGAGGCGAGCGGGAGGACGAAGCACAGATACGCAGTATTTT. This gives the protein CASSSRRAGGRSTDTQYF. The complete variable domain, with remaining parts taken from reference TRBV2 and TRBJ2-3, reads EPEVTQTPSHQVTQMGQEVILRCVPISNHLYFYWYRQILGQKVEFLVSFYNNEISEKSEIFDDQFSVERPDGSNFTLKIRSTKLEDSAMYFCASSSRRAGGRSTDTQYFGPGTRLTVL.

This chain joins TRBV4-1 and TRBJ2-5; 7 nucleotides match TRBD1. CDR3 length: 17 amino acids. After removal of 2 bases from V and 2 bases from J, the junction contained 11 bases not matched to a gene. Germline V gives CDR1 MGHRA, CDR2 YSYEKL. The DNA of the CDR3 is TGCGCCAGCAGCCAACCCGGGGTAGGGGGCTTTCAAGAGACCCAGTACTTC. Its translation: CASSQPGVGGFQETQYF.

V usage is TRBV5-5 and J usage is TRBJ2-6; 7 nucleotides match TRBD1. Trimming at V came to 0 bases and at J to 3 bases, leaving 9 bases not matched to a gene. The germline gives CDR1 SGHKS, CDR2 YYEKEE (reference sequence). This CDR3 comprises 18 residues. The DNA for the CDR3 is TGTGCCAGCAGCTTGGCTACAGGGGCGTCTGGTGGGGCCAACGTCCTGACTTTC. Protein product: CASSLATGASGGANVLTF.

This chain links TRBV6-1 with TRBJ1-4; possible D gene TRBD1, 5 bases. CDR3 size: 13 residues. Germline CDR1 reads MNHNS; CDR2 reads SASEGT. The V end was cut by 0 bases, the J end by 11 bases, with 10 bases between. The CDR3 protein is CASSEAQAQKLFF. As DNA, the CDR3 is TGTGCCAGCAGTGAAGCACAGGCGCAGAAACTGTTTTTT.